This T cell receptor (beta chain) comes out of a study of immune evolution from preneoplasia to lung adenocarcinoma. CDR1 and CDR2 (germline): SGHTA, FQGNSA. Trimming took 5 bases from V and 4 from J; bases not matched to a gene: 3. CDR3 length equals 14 residues. Clones were sequenced by immunoSEQ multiplex PCR, and TCRdb holds only the in-frame ones, with some missing. The data contain approximately 4,100 clones, approximately 80% of them singletons. Patients had resection in Japan or China between about 2014 and 2018. Study-level points and caveats: Clonality was highest in normal lung, lower in later-stage lesions apparently.

As to this clone: The antigen is not known.

The sample consisted of FFPE minimally invasive lung adenocarcinoma tissue. The receptor was derived from a person aged 55-75 years with lung adenocarcinoma. The gene calls are TRBV7-2 and TRBJ2-3; TRBD1 agrees at 10 bases. CDR3 residues: CASSPTGGPDTQYF. CDR3 sequence (DNA): TGTGCCAGCAGCCCGACAGGGGGCCCAGATACGCAGTATTTT.